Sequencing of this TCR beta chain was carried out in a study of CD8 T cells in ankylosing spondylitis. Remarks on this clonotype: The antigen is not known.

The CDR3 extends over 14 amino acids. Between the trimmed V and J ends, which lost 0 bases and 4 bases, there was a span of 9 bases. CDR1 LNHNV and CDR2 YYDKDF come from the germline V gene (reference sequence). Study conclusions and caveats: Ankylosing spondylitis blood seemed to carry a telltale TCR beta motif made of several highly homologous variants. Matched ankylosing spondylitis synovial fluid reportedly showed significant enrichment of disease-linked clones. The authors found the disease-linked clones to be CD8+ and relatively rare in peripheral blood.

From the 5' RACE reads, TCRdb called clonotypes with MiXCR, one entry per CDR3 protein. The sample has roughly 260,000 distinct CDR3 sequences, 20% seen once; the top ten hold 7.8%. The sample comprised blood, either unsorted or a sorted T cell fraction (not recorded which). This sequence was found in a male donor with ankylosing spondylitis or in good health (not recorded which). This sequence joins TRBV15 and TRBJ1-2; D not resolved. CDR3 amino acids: CATSREGSGYGYTF. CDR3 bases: TGTGCCACCAGCAGAGAGGGATCGGGCTATGGCTACACCTTC.